The clone carrying this T cell receptor (beta chain) showed up many times. Its specificity is unknown. The sample originates from a study of Graves' ophthalmopathy and Graves' hyperthyroidism. Notes on the study in general: Among thyroid clonotypes expanded above 0.001 frequency, most also appeared in blood.

The authors isolated PBMCs from around 10 ml of fresh peripheral blood. RNA transcripts served as template for amplifying TCR beta CDR3 sequences. RT-PCR was first run with HTBI primers, then multiplex PCR in a second round. Using its own MiXCR run on the multiplex PCR reads, TCRdb lists one record per CDR3 protein. Among about 660,000 distinct CDR3 sequences listed, roughly two fifths were seen once. Sequenced material: peripheral blood. This clonotype was obtained from an adult man with Graves' ophthalmopathy.

CDR3 residues: CSVEEFGLHTGELFF. The CDR3 bases are TGCAGCGTTGAAGAGTTTGGACTGCACACCGGGGAGCTGTTTTTT. The V call is TRBV29-1, the J call TRBJ2-2, with D possibly TRBD2 on 5 matching bases. Between the trimmed V and J ends, which lost 0 bases and 3 bases, there was a span of 11 bases. The CDR3 sequence is 15 residues long. The germline CDR1 and CDR2 sequences are SQVTM and ANQGSEA.